This T cell receptor (beta chain) originates from a study of response to subunit inactivated influenza vaccine. The germline gives CDR1 SGHRS, CDR2 YFSETQ. This CDR3 is built from 14 residues. Trimming removed 5 bases at V and 13 bases at J, with 22 bases between. TCRdb re-derived calls from the RT-PCR reads in MiXCR, one entry per CDR3 protein. This table holds over 400,000 distinct CDR3 sequences, 13% found once. In its sample, this clonotype was seen many times. The material sequenced was PBMCs from blood, taken more than 35 days after vaccination. The genes are TRBV5-1 and TRBJ2-1; a weak D match, TRBD2 (5 bases). The TCR was taken from a man over 45 who received an inactivated influenza vaccine. CDR3 residues: CASRPSSGGRSQFF. In DNA form, the CDR3 reads TGCGCCAGCAGACCGAGCAGCGGTGGCAGGTCTCAGTTCTTC.